The rows below give T cell receptor beta chains drawn from one sample of a study of PD-L1 blockade in urothelial cancer. This table comes from immunoSEQ multiplex PCR, and its TCRdb copy is limited to in-frame clones, with some not included. In the table there are approximately 80,000 clones, 82% of which are singletons. The specimen comprised PBMCs, sampled around atezolizumab (anti-PD-L1) treatment. The receptor set was obtained from a man between 65 and 85 years old with urothelial cancer. Both conserved end residues are part of each CDR3. Fields, in order: V gene, J gene, clone size, D gene, CDR3 DNA, CDR3 protein. The D gene is left open where the match is weak. Clone size is stated in some rows and not others, as once, few, many or a class when expanded.

TRBV9	TRBJ2-2	.	TRBD1	TGTGCCAGCAGCCCTCCGGGACAGGGGCGGACCGGGGAGCTGTTTTTT	CASSPPGQGRTGELFF
TRBV19	TRBJ2-5	.	TRBD2	TGTGCCAGTAGCTCCCCCGGGGGGGTCCAAGAGACCCAGTACTTC	CASSSPGGVQETQYF
TRBV20-1	TRBJ1-1	.	.	TGCAGTGCTAGGTCCCTCACTGAAGCTTTCTTT	CSARSLTEAFF
TRBV6-5	TRBJ2-5	.	TRBD2	TGTGCCAGCACCCGGACTAGTCAAGAGACCCAGTACTTC	CASTRTSQETQYF
TRBV7-6	TRBJ1-2	.	.	TGTGCCAGCAGCCTAACGAGGGTGGGAGATGGCTACACCTTC	CASSLTRVGDGYTF
TRBV5-1	TRBJ2-5	.	TRBD1	TGCGCCAGCAGCTTGGGTGGACAGGGGCAGGAGACCCAGTACTTC	CASSLGGQGQETQYF
TRBV2	TRBJ1-1	.	.	TGTGCCAGCTGCAGGGGAGGGATCACTGAAGCTTTCTTT	CASCRGGITEAFF
TRBV2	TRBJ2-1	.	.	TGTGCCAGCAGTGAAGGCCGTGAGGGTGAGCAGTTCTTC	CASSEGREGEQFF
TRBV29-1	TRBJ2-1	.	TRBD1	TGCAGCGTCAACGGTGGGAGTACAGGGGGCTACTATGAGCAGTTCTTC	CSVNGGSTGGYYEQFF
TRBV27	TRBJ1-2	once	.	TGTGCCAGTATGCAAGGAGGAGACCCGAACTATGGCTACACCTTC	CASMQGGDPNYGYTF
TRBV6-1	TRBJ2-5	.	TRBD2	TGTGCCAGCAGTGTAGGACTAGCGGGAGGGTTACAGGAGACCCAGTACTTC	CASSVGLAGGLQETQYF
TRBV2	TRBJ1-4	few	.	TGTGCCAGCAGTGAAAGGTGGGGGCTAAGTGAAAAACTGTTTTTT	CASSERWGLSEKLFF
TRBV10-2	TRBJ1-2	.	TRBD1	TGCGCCAGCCTTGGACAGGGGGATGGCTACACCTTC	CASLGQGDGYTF